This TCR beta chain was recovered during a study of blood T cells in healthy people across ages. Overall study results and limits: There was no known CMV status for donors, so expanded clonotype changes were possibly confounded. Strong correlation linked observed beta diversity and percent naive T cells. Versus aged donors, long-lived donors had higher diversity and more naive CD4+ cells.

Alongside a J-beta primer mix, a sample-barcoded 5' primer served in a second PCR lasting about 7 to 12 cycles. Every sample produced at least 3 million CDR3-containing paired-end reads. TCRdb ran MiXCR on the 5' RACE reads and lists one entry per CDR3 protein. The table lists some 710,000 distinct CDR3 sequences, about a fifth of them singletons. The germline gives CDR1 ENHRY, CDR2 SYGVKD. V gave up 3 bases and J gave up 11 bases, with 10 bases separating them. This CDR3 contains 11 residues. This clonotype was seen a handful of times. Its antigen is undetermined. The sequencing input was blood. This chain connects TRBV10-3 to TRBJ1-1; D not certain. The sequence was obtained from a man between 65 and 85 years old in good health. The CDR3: CAISESATAFF. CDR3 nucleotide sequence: TGTGCCATCAGTGAATCCGCCACGGCTTTCTTT.